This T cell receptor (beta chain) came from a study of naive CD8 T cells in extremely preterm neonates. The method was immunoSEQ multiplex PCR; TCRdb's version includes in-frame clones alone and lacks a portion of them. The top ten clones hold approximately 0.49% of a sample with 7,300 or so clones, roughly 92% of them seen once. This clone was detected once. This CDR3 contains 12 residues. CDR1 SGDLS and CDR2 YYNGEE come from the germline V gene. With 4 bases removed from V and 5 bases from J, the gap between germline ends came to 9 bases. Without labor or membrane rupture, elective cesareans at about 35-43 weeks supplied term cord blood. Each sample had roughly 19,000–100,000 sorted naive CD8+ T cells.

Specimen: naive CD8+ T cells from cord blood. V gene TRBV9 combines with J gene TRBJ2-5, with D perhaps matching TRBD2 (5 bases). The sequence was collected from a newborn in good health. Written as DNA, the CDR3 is TGTGCCAGCAGCCCCCCGGGGGAGACCCAGTACTTC. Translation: CASSPPGETQYF.